Below are 2 T cell receptor beta chains sequenced from a single sample in a study of Tregs in tolerant kidney transplant recipients. TCRdb keeps only in-frame clones here, not all; method: immunoSEQ multiplex PCR. This listing includes about 52,000 clones. The sample here was CD4+ T cells from blood, taken before the transplant. Receptors were obtained from a human donor who received a combined kidney and bone marrow transplant.

With respect to this clone: Read sequence stops 3 residues before the CDR3 end, and the germline J gene provides the missing end. The rearrangement joins TRBV2 to TRBJ1-5, with D unclear. Trimming left V 4 bases short and J 3 bases short, with 7 bases between. Germline CDR1 reads SNHLY; CDR2 reads FYNNEI. The CDR3 sequence is 13 residues long. CDR3 in amino acids: CASSVGYNQPQHF. Incomplete CDR3 DNA: TGTGCCAGCAGTGTGGGCTACAATCAGCCC.

On this clone itself: The read comes to an end 3 residues before the CDR3 does, leaving the germline J gene to fill in the end. V usage is TRBV29-1 and J usage is TRBJ2-3; D is uncertain. The CDR3 runs 13 residues. The germline gives CDR1 SQVTM, CDR2 ANQGSEA. V lost 4 bases to trimming and J lost 4 bases, with 12 bases between them. CDR3 bases read: TGCAGCGTTGTCGTCAGGAACGCAGATACG. The encoded protein is CSVVVRNADT. The full CDR3 protein is CSVVVRNADTQYF.